Presented here are 16 T cell receptor beta chains from one specimen sequenced in a study of cytomegalovirus exposure and HLA in healthy donors. Both 60 Vbeta primers and 13 Jbeta primers went into the PCR. Measured with immunoSEQ multiplex PCR; TCRdb has only the in-frame clones, and not every one. The sample has tens of thousands of clones; less than 85% are singletons. Sequencing was done on a sample of PBMCs. The receptor set was obtained from a woman aged 45 to 65 in good health and CMV-seropositive.

The sample holds one count of this clone. This chain connects TRBV5-6 to TRBJ1-1; D perhaps matches TRBD1 (6 bases). Trimming took 3 bases from V and 1 from J, leaving 13 bases between them. The CDR3 contains 15 residues. Germline V lookup: CDR1 SGHDT, CDR2 YYEEEE. This CDR3 reads CASSSLMTGNTEAFF. The CDR3 bases are TGTGCCAGCAGCTCCCTGATGACAGGGAACACTGAAGCTTTCTTT.

This clone appeared a few times. V and J are TRBV19 and TRBJ2-7, with 12 bases lining up with TRBD2. This CDR3 has 17 amino acids. V was clipped by 0 bases and J by 0 bases; unmatched bases: 3. Germline CDR1 LNHDA, CDR2 SQIVND (reference sequence). The CDR3 bases are TGTGCCAGTAGTATAGAACTAGCGGGAGGCCTCTCCTACGAGCAGTACTTC. This encodes CASSIELAGGLSYEQYF.

The chain combines TRBV28 with TRBJ2-3, with 11 bases lining up with TRBD1. Germline CDR1 MDHEN, CDR2 SYDVKM. There are 15 residues in the CDR3. With 6 bases clipped from V and 2 bases from J, the junction kept 4 bases outside the gene matches. The DNA for the CDR3 is TGTGCCAGCAGGGGGACAGGGGGGGACACAGATACGCAGTATTTT. Its protein is CASRGTGGDTDTQYF.

V and J are TRBV28 and TRBJ1-1, with 7 bases identical to TRBD1. After removal of 7 bases from V and 5 bases from J, the junction contained 10 bases not matched to a gene. Germline assignment: CDR1 MDHEN and CDR2 SYDVKM. This CDR3 is 14 amino acids long. CDR3 sequence: CASTPDRVKTEAFF. The CDR3 coding sequence is TGTGCCAGCACCCCCGACAGGGTAAAGACTGAAGCTTTCTTT.

The rearrangement uses TRBV5-6 and TRBJ1-1; weak D call: TRBD1 (6 bases). The CDR3 is 15 amino acids. The V gene lost 4 bases and the J gene lost 4 bases, with 17 bases spanning the gap. Germline assignment: CDR1 SGHDT and CDR2 YYEEEE. The CDR3 loop is CASSRLQGSGTEAFF. The CDR3, as DNA: TGTGCCAGCAGCCGACTCCAGGGGTCCGGCACTGAAGCTTTCTTT.

V and J are TRBV29-1 and TRBJ2-1, with 11 bases fitting TRBD2. CDR1 and CDR2 (germline): SQVTM, ANQGSEA. V was clipped by 4 bases and J by 12 bases; unmatched bases: 11. CDR3 length equals 14 residues. The CDR3 is CSVGSSGRPGGQFF. The CDR3 region has the DNA TGCAGCGTTGGGTCTAGCGGGAGGCCCGGGGGGCAGTTCTTC.

The J gene is TRBJ2-3, the V gene TRBV7-2; 16 bases match TRBD2. Looked up from germline, CDR1 is SGHTA and CDR2 is FQGNSA. This CDR3 region has 16 residues. The junction had 2 bases not matched to a gene; V was cut back by 6 bases and J by 2 bases. The CDR3 spells CASRGTSGRATDTQYF. Here the CDR3 DNA reads TGTGCCAGCAGGGGGACTAGCGGGAGGGCCACAGATACGCAGTATTTT.

The rearrangement uses TRBV7-9 and TRBJ2-3; maybe TRBD2 (5 bases). The V gene's germline CDR1 is SEHNR and CDR2 FQNEAQ (reference sequence). Trimming took off 5 bases at V and 1 base at J, with 7 bases between the two ends. The CDR3 contains 13 residues. The chain's CDR3 is CASSRGGTDTQYF. The CDR3 nucleotides read TGTGCCAGCAGCCGGGGTGGCACAGATACGCAGTATTTT.

A remark on this clone: The sample holds other DNA sequences that translate to the same CDR3. CDR3 sequence (DNA): TGTGCCATCAGTGGACAGGGGGCCTACGAGCAGTACTTC. Amino acid sequence: CAISGQGAYEQYF. V gene TRBV10-3 combines with J gene TRBJ2-7, with 9 bases aligning to TRBD1. Germline loops: CDR1 ENHRY, CDR2 SYGVKD. The CDR3 loop spans 13 amino acids. The V and J ends lost 4 bases and 2 bases, in that order; junction bases with no gene match: 0.

The chain carries TRBV27 and TRBJ2-4, with 12 bases matching TRBD2. With 6 bases clipped from V and 8 bases from J, the junction kept 8 bases outside the gene matches. This CDR3 spans 15 amino acids. Germline V gene sequence: CDR1 MNHEY, CDR2 SMNVEV (reference sequence). Here the CDR3 reads CASSGLAGFSHIQYF. CDR3 coding DNA: TGTGCCAGCAGCGGACTAGCGGGGTTTAGTCACATTCAGTACTTC.

This sequence joins TRBV10-2 and TRBJ1-5, with TRBD1 identical over 7 bases. This CDR3 comprises 16 residues. Germline V gene sequence: CDR1 WSHSY, CDR2 SAAADI. Losses at the gene ends were 2 bases for V and 0 bases for J; bases not matched to a gene: 4. The CDR3 spells CASSEETGISNQPQHF. The CDR3 DNA sequence: TGCGCCAGCAGTGAGGAGACAGGGATTAGCAATCAGCCCCAGCATTTT.

V and J are TRBV19 and TRBJ2-1; the match to TRBD2 covers 10 bases. The germline V gene has CDR1 LNHDA and CDR2 SQIVND (reference sequence). The CDR3 contains 18 residues. J was trimmed by 4 bases and V by 7 bases; bases with no gene match: 16. The CDR3 DNA reads as TGTGCCAGTACTACCTTTCCCGGGACTAGCGCAGTTTACAATGAGCAGTTCTTC. As protein: CASTTFPGTSAVYNEQFF.

The DNA for the CDR3 is TGTGCCAGCAGCTTCGACACGAAATATACAGATACGCAGTATTTT. It codes for CASSFDTKYTDTQYF. The chain uses TRBV5-6 and TRBJ2-3; D call uncertain. With 2 bases removed from V and 3 bases from J, the gap between germline ends came to 13 bases. CDR1 and CDR2 from the germline V gene are SGHDT and YYEEEE. The CDR3 spans 15 residues.

The rearrangement joins TRBV29-1 to TRBJ2-1, with 10 bases fitting TRBD2. Trimming at V came to 0 bases and at J to 0 bases, leaving 11 bases not matched to a gene. The CDR3 contains 19 residues. Germline CDR1 reads SQVTM; CDR2 reads ANQGSEA. The CDR3 DNA reads as TGCAGCGTTGAAGATCAGGCTAGCGGGGGCCTAAGCTCCTACAATGAGCAGTTCTTC. Protein: CSVEDQASGGLSSYNEQFF.

This chain uses TRBV7-3 with TRBJ2-5, with TRBD1 as a possible D gene (6 bases). V lost 5 bases, J lost 4 bases, and 17 bases lay in between. The V gene's germline CDR1 is SGHTA and CDR2 FQGTGA. CDR3 length: 15 residues. The CDR3 loop reads CASSRGQTDRETQYF. DNA for the CDR3: TGTGCCAGCAGCCGCGGACAGACCGATCGAGAGACCCAGTACTTC.

CDR3 bases: TGTGCCAGCGGGAGTTCCGGATTCACAGATACGCAGTATTTT. Translating gives CASGSSGFTDTQYF. The V gene is TRBV7-9, the J gene TRBJ2-3; D might be TRBD2 (5 bases). Germline assignment: CDR1 SEHNR and CDR2 FQNEAQ (reference sequence). Between the trimmed V and J ends, which lost 8 bases and 2 bases, there was a span of 14 bases. The CDR3 length is 14 residues.